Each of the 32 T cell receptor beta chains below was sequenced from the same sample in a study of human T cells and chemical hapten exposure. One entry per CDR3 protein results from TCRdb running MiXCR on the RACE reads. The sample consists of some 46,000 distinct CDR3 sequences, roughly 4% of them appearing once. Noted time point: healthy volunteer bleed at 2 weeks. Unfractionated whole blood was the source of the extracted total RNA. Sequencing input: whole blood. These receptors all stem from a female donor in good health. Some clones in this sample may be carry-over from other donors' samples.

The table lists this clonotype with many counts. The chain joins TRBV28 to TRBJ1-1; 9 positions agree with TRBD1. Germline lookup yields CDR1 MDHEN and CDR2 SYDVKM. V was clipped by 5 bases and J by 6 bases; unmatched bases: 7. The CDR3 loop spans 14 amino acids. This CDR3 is CASSLRDRVAEAFF. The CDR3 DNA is TGTGCCAGCAGTCTACGGGACAGGGTTGCTGAAGCTTTCTTT.

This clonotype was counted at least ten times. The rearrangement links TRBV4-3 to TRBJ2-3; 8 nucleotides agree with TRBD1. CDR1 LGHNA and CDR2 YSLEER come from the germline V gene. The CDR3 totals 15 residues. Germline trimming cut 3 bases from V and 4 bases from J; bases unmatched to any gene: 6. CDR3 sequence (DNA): TGCGCCAGCAGCCAGTCTGCAGGGGGCCCAGATACGCAGTATTTT. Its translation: CASSQSAGGPDTQYF.

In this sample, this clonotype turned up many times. The CDR3 DNA is TGTGCCAGCAGCTTTTGGGCAGGGCACGAGCAGTACTTC. Encoded protein: CASSFWAGHEQYF. The chain links TRBV7-2 to TRBJ2-7; possibly TRBD1 for D (5 bases). The CDR3 spans 13 residues. V lost 3 bases, J lost 5 bases, and 11 bases lay in between. Germline CDR1 reads SGHTA; CDR2 reads FQGNSA.

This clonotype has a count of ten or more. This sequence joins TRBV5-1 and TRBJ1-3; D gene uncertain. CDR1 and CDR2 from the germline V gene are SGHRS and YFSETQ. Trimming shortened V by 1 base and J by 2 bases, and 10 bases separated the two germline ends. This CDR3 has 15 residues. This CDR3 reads CASSLRTEPGNTIYF. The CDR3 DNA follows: TGCGCCAGCAGCTTGCGAACGGAACCTGGAAACACCATATATTTT. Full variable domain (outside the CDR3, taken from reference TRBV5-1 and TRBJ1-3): KAGVTQTPRYLIKTRGQQVTLSCSPISGHRSVSWYQQTPGQGLQFLFEYFSETQRNKGNFPGRFSGRQFSNSRSEMNVSTLELGDSALYLCASSLRTEPGNTIYFGEGSWLTVV.

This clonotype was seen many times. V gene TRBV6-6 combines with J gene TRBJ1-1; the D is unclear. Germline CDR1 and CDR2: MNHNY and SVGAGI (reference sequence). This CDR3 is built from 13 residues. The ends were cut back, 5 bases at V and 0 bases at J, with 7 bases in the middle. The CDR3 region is CASSLTLNTEAFF. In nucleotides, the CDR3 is TGTGCCAGCAGTCTGACACTGAACACTGAAGCTTTCTTT.

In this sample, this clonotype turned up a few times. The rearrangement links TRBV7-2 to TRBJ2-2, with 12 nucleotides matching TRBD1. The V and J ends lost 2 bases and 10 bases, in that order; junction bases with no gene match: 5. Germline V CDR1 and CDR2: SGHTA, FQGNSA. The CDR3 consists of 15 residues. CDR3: CASSLRDRGPVELFF. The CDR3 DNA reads TGTGCCAGCAGCTTACGGGACAGGGGGCCTGTGGAGCTGTTTTTT.

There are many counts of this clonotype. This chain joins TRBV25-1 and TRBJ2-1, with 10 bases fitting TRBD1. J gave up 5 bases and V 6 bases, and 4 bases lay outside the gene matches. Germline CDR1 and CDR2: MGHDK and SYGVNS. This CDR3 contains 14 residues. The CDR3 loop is CASRTGGANNEQFF. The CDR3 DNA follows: TGTGCCAGCAGGACAGGGGGCGCCAACAATGAGCAGTTCTTC.

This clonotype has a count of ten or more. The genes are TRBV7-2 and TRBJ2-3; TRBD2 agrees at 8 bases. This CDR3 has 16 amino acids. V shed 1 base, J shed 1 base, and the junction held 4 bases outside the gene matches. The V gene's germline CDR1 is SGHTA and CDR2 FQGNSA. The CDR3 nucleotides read TGTGCCAGCAGCTTAGTGGCAGCGGGGGGCACAGATACGCAGTATTTT. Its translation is CASSLVAAGGTDTQYF.

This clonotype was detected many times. The CDR3 sequence is CASSLALGTDNSPLHF. In nucleotides, the CDR3 is TGTGCCAGCAGCTTAGCGCTGGGGACAGATAATTCACCCCTCCACTTT. The rearrangement joins TRBV7-2 to TRBJ1-6, with TRBD1 identical over 7 bases. The CDR3 runs to 16 residues. The germline V gene encodes CDR1 SGHTA and CDR2 FQGNSA. The ends lost 0 bases at V and 5 bases at J; junction bases unmatched: 4.

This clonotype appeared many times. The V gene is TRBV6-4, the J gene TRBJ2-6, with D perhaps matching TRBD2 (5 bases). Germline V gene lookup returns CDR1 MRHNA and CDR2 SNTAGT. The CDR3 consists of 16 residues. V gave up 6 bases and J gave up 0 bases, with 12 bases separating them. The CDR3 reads CASSEGYYSGANVLTF. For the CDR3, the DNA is TGTGCCAGCAGCGAGGGATACTACTCTGGGGCCAACGTCCTGACTTTC.

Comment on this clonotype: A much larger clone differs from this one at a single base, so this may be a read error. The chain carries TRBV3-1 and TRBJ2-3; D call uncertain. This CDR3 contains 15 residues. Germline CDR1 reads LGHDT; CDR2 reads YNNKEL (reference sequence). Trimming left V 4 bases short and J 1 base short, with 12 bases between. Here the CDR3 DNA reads TGTGCCAGCAGCCCCCGCTCGCTGGGCACAGATACGCAGTATTTT. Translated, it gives CASSPRSLGTDTQYF.

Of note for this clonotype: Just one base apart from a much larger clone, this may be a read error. The CDR3 spells CASSIAGECHEQFF. In DNA, the CDR3 is TGTGCCAGCAGTATAGCGGGGGAGTGTCATGAGCAGTTCTTC. The chain combines TRBV6-1 with TRBJ2-1; the match to TRBD2 covers 9 bases. J lost 8 bases, V lost 5 bases, and 7 bases had no gene match. The CDR3 is 14 amino acids. The V gene's germline CDR1 is MNHNS and CDR2 SASEGT.

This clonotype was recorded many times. Here the CDR3 DNA reads TGTGCCAGCAGTTTAAGACTAGCGGGCGTCCAAGAGACCCAGTACTTC. Its protein product is CASSLRLAGVQETQYF. The chain has TRBV5-5 and TRBJ2-5, with 10 bases identical to TRBD2. The germline gives CDR1 SGHKS, CDR2 YYEKEE (reference sequence). J was trimmed by 1 base and V by 5 bases; bases with no gene match: 8. This CDR3 contains 16 residues. The variable domain in full, with the rest retrieved from reference TRBV5-5 and TRBJ2-5, is DAGVTQSPTHLIKTRGQQVTLRCSPISGHKSVSWYQQVLGQGPQFIFQYYEKEERGRGNFPDRFSARQFPNYSSELNVNALLLGDSALYLCASSLRLAGVQETQYFGPGTRLLVL.

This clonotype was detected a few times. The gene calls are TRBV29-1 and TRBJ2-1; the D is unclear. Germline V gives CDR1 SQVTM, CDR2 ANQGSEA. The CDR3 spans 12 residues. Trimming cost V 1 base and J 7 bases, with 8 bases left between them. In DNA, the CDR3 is TGCAGCGTTGAAGGGTTGGAAAATGAGCAGTTCTTC. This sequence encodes CSVEGLENEQFF.

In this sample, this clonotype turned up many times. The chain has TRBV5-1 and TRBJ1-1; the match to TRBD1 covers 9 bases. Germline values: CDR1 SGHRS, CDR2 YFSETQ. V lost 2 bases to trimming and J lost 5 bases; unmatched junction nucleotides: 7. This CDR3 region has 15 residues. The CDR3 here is CASSFAGQGRTEAFF. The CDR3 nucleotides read TGCGCCAGCAGCTTCGCGGGACAGGGTCGGACTGAAGCTTTCTTT.

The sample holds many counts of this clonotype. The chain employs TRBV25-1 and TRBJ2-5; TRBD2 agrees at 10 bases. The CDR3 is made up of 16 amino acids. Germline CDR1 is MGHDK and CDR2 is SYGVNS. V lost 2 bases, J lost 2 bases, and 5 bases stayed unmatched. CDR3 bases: TGTGCCAGCAGTGAAGGATATAGCGGGGGGCAAGAGACCCAGTACTTC. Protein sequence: CASSEGYSGGQETQYF.

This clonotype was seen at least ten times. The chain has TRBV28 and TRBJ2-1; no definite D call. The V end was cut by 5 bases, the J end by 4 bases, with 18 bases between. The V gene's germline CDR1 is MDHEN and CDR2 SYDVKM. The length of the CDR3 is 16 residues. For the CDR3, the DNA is TGTGCCAGCAGTAGTCTCGGCGTCAAAAAGTACAATGAGCAGTTCTTC. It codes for CASSSLGVKKYNEQFF.

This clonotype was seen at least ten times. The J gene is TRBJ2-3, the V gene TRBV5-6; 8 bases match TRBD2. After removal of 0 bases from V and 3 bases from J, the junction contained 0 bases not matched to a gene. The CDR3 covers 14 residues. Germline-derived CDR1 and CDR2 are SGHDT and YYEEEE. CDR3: CASSLGLATDTQYF. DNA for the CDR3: TGTGCCAGCAGCTTGGGACTAGCGACAGATACGCAGTATTTT. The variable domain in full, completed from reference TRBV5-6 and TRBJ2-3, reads DAGVTQSPTHLIKTRGQQVTLRCSPKSGHDTVSWYQQALGQGPQFIFQYYEEEERQRGNFPDRFSGHQFPNYSSELNVNALLLGDSALYLCASSLGLATDTQYFGPGTRLTVL.

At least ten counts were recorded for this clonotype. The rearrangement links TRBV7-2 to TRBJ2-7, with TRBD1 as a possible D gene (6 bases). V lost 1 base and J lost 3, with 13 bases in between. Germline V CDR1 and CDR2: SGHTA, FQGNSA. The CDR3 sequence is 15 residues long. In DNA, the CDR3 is TGTGCCAGCAGCTTAGTACAGGGTAGAGGCTACGAGCAGTACTTC. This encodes CASSLVQGRGYEQYF.

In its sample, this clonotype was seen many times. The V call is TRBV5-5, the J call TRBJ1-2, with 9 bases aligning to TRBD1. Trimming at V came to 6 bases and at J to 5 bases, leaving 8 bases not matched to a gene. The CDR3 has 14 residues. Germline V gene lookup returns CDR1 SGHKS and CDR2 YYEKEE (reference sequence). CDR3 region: CASTTGTGRYGYTF. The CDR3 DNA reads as TGTGCCAGCACCACCGGGACAGGGAGGTATGGCTACACCTTC. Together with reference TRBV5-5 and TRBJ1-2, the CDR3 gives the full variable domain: DAGVTQSPTHLIKTRGQQVTLRCSPISGHKSVSWYQQVLGQGPQFIFQYYEKEERGRGNFPDRFSARQFPNYSSELNVNALLLGDSALYLCASTTGTGRYGYTFGSGTRLTVV.

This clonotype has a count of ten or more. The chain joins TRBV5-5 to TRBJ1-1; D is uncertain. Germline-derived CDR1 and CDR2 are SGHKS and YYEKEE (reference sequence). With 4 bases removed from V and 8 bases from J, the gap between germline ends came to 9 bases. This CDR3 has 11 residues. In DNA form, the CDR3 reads TGTGCCAGCAGCCAGGAGACCGAAGCTTTCTTT. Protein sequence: CASSQETEAFF.

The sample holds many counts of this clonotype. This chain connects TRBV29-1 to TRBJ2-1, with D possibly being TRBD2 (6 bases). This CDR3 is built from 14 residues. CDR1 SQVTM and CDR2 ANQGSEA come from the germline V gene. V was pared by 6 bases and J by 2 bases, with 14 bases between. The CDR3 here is CSVVYGEAYNEQFF. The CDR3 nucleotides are TGCAGCGTCGTTTATGGGGAGGCCTACAATGAGCAGTTCTTC.

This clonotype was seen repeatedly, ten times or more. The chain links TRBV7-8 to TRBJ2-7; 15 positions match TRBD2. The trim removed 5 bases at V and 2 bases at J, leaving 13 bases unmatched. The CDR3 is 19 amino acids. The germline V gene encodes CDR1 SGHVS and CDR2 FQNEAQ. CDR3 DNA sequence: TGTGCCAGCAGCCCCATCCGAGGACTAGCGGGGGGGAACCCCTACGAGCAGTACTTC. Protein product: CASSPIRGLAGGNPYEQYF.

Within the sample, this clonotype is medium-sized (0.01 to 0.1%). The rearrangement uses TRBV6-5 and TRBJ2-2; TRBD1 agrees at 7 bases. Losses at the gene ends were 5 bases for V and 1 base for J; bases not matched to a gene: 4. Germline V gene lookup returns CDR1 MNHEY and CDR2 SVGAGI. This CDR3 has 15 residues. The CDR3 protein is CASSRWTGNTGELFF. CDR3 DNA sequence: TGTGCCAGCAGTAGGTGGACAGGGAACACCGGGGAGCTGTTTTTT.

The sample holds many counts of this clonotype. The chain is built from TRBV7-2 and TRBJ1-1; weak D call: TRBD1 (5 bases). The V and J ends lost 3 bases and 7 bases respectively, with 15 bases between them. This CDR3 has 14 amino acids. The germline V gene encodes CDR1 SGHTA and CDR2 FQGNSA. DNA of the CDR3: TGTGCCAGCAGCTTCGGCAGGGCGATTTATGAAGCTTTCTTT. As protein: CASSFGRAIYEAFF.

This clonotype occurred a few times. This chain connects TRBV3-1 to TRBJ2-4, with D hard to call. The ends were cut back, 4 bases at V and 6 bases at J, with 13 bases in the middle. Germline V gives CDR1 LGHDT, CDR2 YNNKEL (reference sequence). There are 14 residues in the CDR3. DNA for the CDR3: TGTGCCAGCAGCCCTGGCGGCAGTTTAAACATTCAGTACTTC. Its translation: CASSPGGSLNIQYF.

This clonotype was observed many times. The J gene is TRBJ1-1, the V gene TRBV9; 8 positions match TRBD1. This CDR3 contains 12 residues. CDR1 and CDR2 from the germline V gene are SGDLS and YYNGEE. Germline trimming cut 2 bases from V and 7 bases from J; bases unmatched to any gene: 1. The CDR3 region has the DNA TGTGCCAGCAGCGTTGGGACAGGTGAAGCTTTCTTT. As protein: CASSVGTGEAFF.

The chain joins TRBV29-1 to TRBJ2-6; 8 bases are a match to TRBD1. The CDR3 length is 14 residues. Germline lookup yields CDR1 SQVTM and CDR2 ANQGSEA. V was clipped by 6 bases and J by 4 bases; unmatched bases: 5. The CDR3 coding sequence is TGCAGCGTACCCAGGGGGCCCGGGGCCAACGTCCTGACTTTC. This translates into CSVPRGPGANVLTF.

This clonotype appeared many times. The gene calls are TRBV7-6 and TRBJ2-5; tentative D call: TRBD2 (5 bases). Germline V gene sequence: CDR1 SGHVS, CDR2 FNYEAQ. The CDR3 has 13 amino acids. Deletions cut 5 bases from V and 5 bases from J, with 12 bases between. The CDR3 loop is CASSPLASETQYF. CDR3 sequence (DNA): TGTGCCAGCAGCCCGTTAGCGTCGGAGACCCAGTACTTC.

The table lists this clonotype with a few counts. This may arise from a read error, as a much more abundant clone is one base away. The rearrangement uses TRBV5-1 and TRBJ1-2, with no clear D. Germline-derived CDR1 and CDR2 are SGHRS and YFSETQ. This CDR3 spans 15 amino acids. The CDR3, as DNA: TGCGCCAGCAGCTTGGGCGAGGTCCAGAGCTATGGCGACACCTTC. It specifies CASSLGEVQSYGDTF.

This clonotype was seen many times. The CDR3 bases are TGTGCCATCACGGACAGGGTCCACGAGCAGTACTTC. Translated: CAITDRVHEQYF. The V and J genes are TRBV10-3 and TRBJ2-7; TRBD1 aligns across 8 bases. J lost 5 bases, V lost 7 bases, and 4 bases had no gene match. The CDR3 spans 12 residues. The germline CDR1 and CDR2 sequences are ENHRY and SYGVKD.

The CDR3 sequence: CASREAPGDTYNSPLHF. In DNA, the CDR3 is TGTGCCAGCAGAGAGGCCCCGGGGGACACCTATAATTCACCCCTCCACTTT. The chain has TRBV28 and TRBJ1-6; a weak D match, TRBD1 (6 bases). Trimming took 6 bases from V and 2 from J, leaving 17 bases between them. Germline CDR1 is MDHEN and CDR2 is SYDVKM. The length of the CDR3 is 17 residues.